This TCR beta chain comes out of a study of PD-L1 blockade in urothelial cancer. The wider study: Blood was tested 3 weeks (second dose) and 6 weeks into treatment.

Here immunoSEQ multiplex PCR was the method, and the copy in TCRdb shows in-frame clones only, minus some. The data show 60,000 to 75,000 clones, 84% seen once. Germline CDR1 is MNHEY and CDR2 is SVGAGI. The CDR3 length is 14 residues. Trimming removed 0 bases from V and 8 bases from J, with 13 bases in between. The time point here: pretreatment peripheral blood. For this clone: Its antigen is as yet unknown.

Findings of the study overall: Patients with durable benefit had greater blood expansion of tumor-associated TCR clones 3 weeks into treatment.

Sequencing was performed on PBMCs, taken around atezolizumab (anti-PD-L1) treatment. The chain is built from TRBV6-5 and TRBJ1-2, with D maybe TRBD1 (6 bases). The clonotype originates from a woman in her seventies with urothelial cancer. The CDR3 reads CASSYSRGGEGYTF. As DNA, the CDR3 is TGTGCCAGCAGTTACTCGAGAGGGGGAGAGGGCTACACCTTC.